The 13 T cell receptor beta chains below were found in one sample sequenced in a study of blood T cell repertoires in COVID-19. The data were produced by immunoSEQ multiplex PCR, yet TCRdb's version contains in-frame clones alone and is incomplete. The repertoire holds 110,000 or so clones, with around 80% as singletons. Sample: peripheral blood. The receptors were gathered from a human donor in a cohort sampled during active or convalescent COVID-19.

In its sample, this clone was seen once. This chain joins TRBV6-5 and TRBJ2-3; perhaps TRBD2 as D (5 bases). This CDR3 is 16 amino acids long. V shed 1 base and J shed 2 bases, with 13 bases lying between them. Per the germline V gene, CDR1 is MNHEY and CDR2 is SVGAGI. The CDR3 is CASSYLASRFTDTQYF. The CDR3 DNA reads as TGTGCCAGCAGTTACTTGGCTAGCAGATTCACAGATACGCAGTATTTT.

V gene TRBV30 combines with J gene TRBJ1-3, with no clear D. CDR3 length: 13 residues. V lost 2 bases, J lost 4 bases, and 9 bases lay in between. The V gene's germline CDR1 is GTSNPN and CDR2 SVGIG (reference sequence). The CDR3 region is CAWSLKAGNTIYF. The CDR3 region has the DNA TGTGCCTGGAGTTTGAAAGCCGGAAACACCATATATTTT.

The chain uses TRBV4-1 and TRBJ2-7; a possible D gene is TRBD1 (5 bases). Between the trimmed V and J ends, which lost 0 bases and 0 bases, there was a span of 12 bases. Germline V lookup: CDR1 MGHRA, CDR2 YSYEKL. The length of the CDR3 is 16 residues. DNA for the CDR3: TGCGCCAGCAGCCAAGATAGCAGGGAACCCTCCTACGAGCAGTACTTC. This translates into CASSQDSREPSYEQYF.

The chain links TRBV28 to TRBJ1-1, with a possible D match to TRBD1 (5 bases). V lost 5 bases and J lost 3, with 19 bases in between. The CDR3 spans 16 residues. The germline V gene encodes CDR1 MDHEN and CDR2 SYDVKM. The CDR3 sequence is CASSISRGGEDTEAFF. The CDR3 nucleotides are TGTGCCAGCAGTATCTCAAGGGGCGGGGAGGACACTGAAGCTTTCTTT.

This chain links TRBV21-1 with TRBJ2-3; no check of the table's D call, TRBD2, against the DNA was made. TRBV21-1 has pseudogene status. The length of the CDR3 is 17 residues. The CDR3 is CASSPSGRGLGTDTQYF. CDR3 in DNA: TGTGCCAGCAGCCCATCGGGGCGGGGGCTGGGCACAGATACGCAGTATTTT.

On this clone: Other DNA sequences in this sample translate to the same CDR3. Here the CDR3 reads CASRTGSNTGELFF. Written as DNA, the CDR3 is TGCGCCAGCCGGACAGGGTCGAACACCGGGGAGCTGTTTTTT. The rearrangement uses TRBV5-1 and TRBJ2-2; 8 bases are shared with TRBD1. Germline values: CDR1 SGHRS, CDR2 YFSETQ. There are 14 residues in the CDR3. With V trimmed by 7 bases and J by 0 bases, 2 bases remained unmatched.

The CDR3 bases are TGTGCCAGCAGTTACGGGACAGGGTCTCTTGGCTACACCTTC. Translation: CASSYGTGSLGYTF. V usage is TRBV6-6 and J usage is TRBJ1-2, with TRBD1 identical over 9 bases. This CDR3 has 14 amino acids. Germline V gives CDR1 MNHNY, CDR2 SVGAGI (reference sequence). V was clipped by 2 bases and J by 7 bases; unmatched bases: 5.

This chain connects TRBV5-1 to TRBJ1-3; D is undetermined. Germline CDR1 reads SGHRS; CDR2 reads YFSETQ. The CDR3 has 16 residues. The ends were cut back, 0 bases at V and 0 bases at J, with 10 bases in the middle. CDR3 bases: TGCGCCAGCAGCTTGGTAGGAGGTTACTCTGGAAACACCATATATTTT. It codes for CASSLVGGYSGNTIYF.

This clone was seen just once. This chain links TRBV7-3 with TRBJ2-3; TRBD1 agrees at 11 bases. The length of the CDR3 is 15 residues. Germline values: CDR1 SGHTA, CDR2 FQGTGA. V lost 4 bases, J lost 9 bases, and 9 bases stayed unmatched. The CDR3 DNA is TGTGCCAGCAGCTCTGGACAGGGGGCGGGTGGCACGCAGTATTTT. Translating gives CASSSGQGAGGTQYF.

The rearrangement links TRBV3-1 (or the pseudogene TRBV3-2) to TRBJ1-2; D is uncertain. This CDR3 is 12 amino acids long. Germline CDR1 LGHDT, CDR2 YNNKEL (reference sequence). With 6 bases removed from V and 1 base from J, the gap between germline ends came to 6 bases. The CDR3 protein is CASSTHNYGYTF. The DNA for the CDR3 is TGTGCCAGCAGTACACATAACTATGGCTACACCTTC.

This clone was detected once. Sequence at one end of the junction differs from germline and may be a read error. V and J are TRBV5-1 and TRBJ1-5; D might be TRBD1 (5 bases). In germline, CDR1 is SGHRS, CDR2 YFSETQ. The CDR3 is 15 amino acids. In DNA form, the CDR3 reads TGCGCCCGCAGCTTGGGGGGGGACGGCCATCAGCCCCAGCATTTT. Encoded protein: CARSLGGDGHQPQHF.

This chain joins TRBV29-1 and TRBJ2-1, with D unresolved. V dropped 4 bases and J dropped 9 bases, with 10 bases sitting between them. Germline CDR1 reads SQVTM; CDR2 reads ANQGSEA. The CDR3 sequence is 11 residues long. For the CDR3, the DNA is TGCAGCGTTGCTTTGACGGGTGAGCAGTTCTTC. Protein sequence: CSVALTGEQFF.

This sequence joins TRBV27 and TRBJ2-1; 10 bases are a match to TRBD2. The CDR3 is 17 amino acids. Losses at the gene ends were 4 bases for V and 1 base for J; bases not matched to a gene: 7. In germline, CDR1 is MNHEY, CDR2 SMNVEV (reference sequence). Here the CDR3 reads CASSSAASGSSYNEQFF. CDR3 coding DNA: TGTGCCAGCAGTTCAGCTGCTAGCGGGAGTTCCTACAATGAGCAGTTCTTC.